A single sample gave rise to the 23 T cell receptor beta chains below, sequenced in a study of identical twins' blood T cells. TCRdb analysed the 5' RACE reads with MiXCR anew, one entry per CDR3 protein. The sample includes hundreds of thousands of distinct CDR3 sequences, roughly 30% of them seen just once. Sequencing was performed on PBMCs. The receptor source for this set is a woman aged 18 to 50 in good health.

Only a few counts were recorded for this clonotype. The chain employs TRBV7-2 and TRBJ2-7; TRBD1 matches 8 bases. Trimming removed 4 bases from V and 4 bases from J; junction bases left unmatched: 6. The length of the CDR3 is 14 residues. Germline assignment: CDR1 SGHTA and CDR2 FQGNSA. The chain's CDR3 is CASSSTGDPYEQYF. In nucleotides, the CDR3 is TGTGCCAGCAGCTCGACAGGGGACCCATACGAGCAGTACTTC.

This clonotype was counted a few times. The chain recombines TRBV10-3 with TRBJ2-7; 9 positions match TRBD2. V trimming: 5 bases; J trimming: 4 bases; junction bases outside the gene matches: 3. This CDR3 region has 13 residues. Germline V gene sequence: CDR1 ENHRY, CDR2 SYGVKD. As DNA, the CDR3 is TGTGCCATCAGTTCTAGCGGGGCATACGAGCAGTACTTC. This codes for CAISSSGAYEQYF.

This clonotype appeared a few times. The genes are TRBV12-3 or TRBV12-4 and TRBJ1-1, with 9 nucleotides matching TRBD1. The CDR3 has 15 residues. V lost 6 bases to trimming and J lost 2 bases; unmatched junction nucleotides: 7. CDR3 amino acids: CASRSRDRVNTEAFF. DNA for the CDR3: TGTGCCAGCAGAAGCCGGGACAGGGTAAACACTGAAGCTTTCTTT.

Only a few counts were recorded for this clonotype. The rearrangement links TRBV29-1 to TRBJ2-1, with D uncertain. V lost 4 bases and J 8 bases, leaving 12 bases between the germline ends. The CDR3 has 12 amino acids. Germline V lookup: CDR1 SQVTM, CDR2 ANQGSEA. As DNA, the CDR3 is TGCAGCGTTGCCCCCCGGGCTCATGAGCAGTTCTTC. Amino acids: CSVAPRAHEQFF.

This clonotype appeared a few times. This rearrangement joins TRBV15 to TRBJ2-1; 8 bases align to TRBD1. CDR3 length: 16 amino acids. V was pared by 0 bases and J by 7 bases, with 8 bases of the junction left unmatched. Germline CDR1 and CDR2: LNHNV and YYDKDF (reference sequence). CDR3 residues: CATSRDGRGRGNEQFF. The CDR3 bases are TGTGCCACCAGCAGAGATGGCAGGGGGCGAGGGAATGAGCAGTTCTTC.

The chain is built from TRBV19 and TRBJ2-7; maybe TRBD2 (6 bases). Germline V gene data show CDR1 as LNHDA and CDR2 as SQIVND (reference sequence). The CDR3 loop spans 14 amino acids. Trimming removed 3 bases at V and 3 bases at J, with 12 bases between. The CDR3 here is CASSIPGLFYEQYF. CDR3 nucleotides: TGTGCCAGTAGTATCCCGGGACTCTTCTACGAGCAGTACTTC.

This chain connects TRBV3-1 to TRBJ2-7; D is undetermined. The CDR3 length is 11 residues. V shed 1 base and J shed 7 bases, with 5 bases lying between them. CDR1 and CDR2 from the germline V gene are LGHDT and YNNKEL (reference sequence). The CDR3 DNA follows: TGTGCCAGCAGCCAAGCATTGGAGCAGTACTTC. This gives the protein CASSQALEQYF.

With respect to this clonotype: This may arise from a read error, as a much more abundant clone is one base away. The J gene is TRBJ1-2, the V gene TRBV14; perhaps TRBD1 as D (5 bases). CDR1 is SGHDN, CDR2 FVKESK, per germline. The CDR3 consists of 14 residues. The CDR3: CGSSQGVTNYGYTF. The CDR3 bases are TGTGGCAGCAGCCAAGGGGTAACTAACTATGGCTACACCTTC.

V is TRBV27 and J is TRBJ1-1; possibly TRBD1 for D (5 bases). This CDR3 is 14 amino acids long. Germline lookup yields CDR1 MNHEY and CDR2 SMNVEV (reference sequence). With 5 bases removed from V and 4 bases from J, the gap between germline ends came to 14 bases. The CDR3: CASSGDSMATEAFF. DNA of the CDR3: TGTGCCAGCAGTGGGGACTCTATGGCCACTGAAGCTTTCTTT.

The gene calls are TRBV10-3 and TRBJ2-3; D is ambiguous. Between the trimmed V and J ends, which lost 0 bases and 0 bases, there was a span of 13 bases. Germline CDR1 is ENHRY and CDR2 is SYGVKD. The CDR3 runs 17 residues. CDR3 sequence reads: CAISESKYAASTDTQYF. Written as DNA, the CDR3 is TGTGCCATCAGTGAGTCGAAGTACGCGGCTAGCACAGATACGCAGTATTTT.

The J gene is TRBJ1-4, the V gene TRBV3-1; 7 positions agree with TRBD1. This CDR3 region has 16 residues. Germline V gives CDR1 LGHDT, CDR2 YNNKEL (reference sequence). J was trimmed by 8 bases and V by 3 bases; bases with no gene match: 12. Here the CDR3 reads CASSQHGGGEVEKLFF. CDR3 sequence (DNA): TGTGCCAGCAGCCAGCACGGAGGGGGCGAGGTAGAAAAACTGTTTTTT.

CDR3 region: CSATLGGLSTEAFF. CDR3 in DNA: TGCAGTGCCACCTTGGGGGGGCTTAGCACTGAAGCTTTCTTT. The J gene is TRBJ1-1, the V gene TRBV20-1, with a weak D call TRBD1 (6 bases). The V gene's germline CDR1 is DFQATT and CDR2 SNEGSKA (reference sequence). Trimming shortened V by 6 bases and J by 4 bases, and 18 bases separated the two germline ends. This CDR3 has 14 amino acids.

This clonotype was detected many times. DNA for the CDR3: TGTGCCAGCAGCGTAAAAGGGAACACTGAAGCTTTCTTT. Amino acids: CASSVKGNTEAFF. The V call is TRBV9, the J call TRBJ1-1, with D unclear. V lost 1 base and J 1 base, leaving 5 bases between the germline ends. The CDR3 contains 13 residues. Germline V gives CDR1 SGDLS, CDR2 YYNGEE.

This clonotype has only a few counts. The chain has TRBV28 and TRBJ2-3; TRBD1 matches at 9 bases. There are 15 residues in the CDR3. V lost 4 bases and J lost 1; bases outside the gene matches: 3. The germline V gene has CDR1 MDHEN and CDR2 SYDVKM. In nucleotides, the CDR3 is TGTGCCAGCAGTTCACAGGGGGCGGGCACAGATACGCAGTATTTT. Encoded protein: CASSSQGAGTDTQYF.

The rearrangement uses TRBV6-6 and TRBJ1-1; D not certain. V lost 7 bases and J 6 bases, leaving 9 bases between the germline ends. The CDR3 spans 11 residues. In germline, CDR1 is MNHNY, CDR2 SVGAGI (reference sequence). The CDR3 region is CASKALSEAFF. The CDR3 coding sequence is TGTGCCAGCAAAGCTCTGTCTGAAGCTTTCTTT.

The count of this clonotype is one. This may arise from a read error, as a much more abundant clone is one base away. The chain has TRBV7-2 and TRBJ2-3, with a possible D match to TRBD1 (5 bases). The CDR3 sequence is 14 residues long. Germline V gene lookup returns CDR1 SGHTA and CDR2 FQGNSA. In DNA, the CDR3 is TGTGCCAGCAGCCCTAACCTTGGCACAGGTACGCAGTATTTT. Translating gives CASSPNLGTGTQYF.

In its sample, this clonotype was seen a few times. V gene TRBV3-1 combines with J gene TRBJ2-7; D possibly uses TRBD1 or TRBD2 (5 bases each). The V end lost 0 bases, the J end lost 0 bases, and 6 bases lay between the germline ends. The germline V gene has CDR1 LGHDT and CDR2 YNNKEL (reference sequence). The CDR3 extends over 14 amino acids. This chain's CDR3 is CASSQERGSYEQYF. CDR3 bases: TGTGCCAGCAGCCAAGAGAGGGGCTCCTACGAGCAGTACTTC.

This clonotype was recorded at least ten times. This rearrangement joins TRBV20-1 to TRBJ2-1, with D perhaps TRBD1 (6 bases). The CDR3 is 12 residues long. Trimming stripped 6 bases from V and 8 bases from J, with 14 bases between. CDR1 DFQATT and CDR2 SNEGSKA come from the germline V gene (reference sequence). This CDR3 is CSAKGVVHEQFF. For the CDR3, the DNA is TGCAGTGCCAAGGGGGTAGTTCATGAGCAGTTCTTC.

This clonotype has more than one count but fewer than ten. The rearrangement links TRBV7-9 to TRBJ1-4; D unclear. This CDR3 has 16 amino acids. Germline assignment: CDR1 SEHNR and CDR2 FQNEAQ (reference sequence). Trimming took 5 bases from V and 0 from J, leaving 13 bases between them. CDR3 nucleotide sequence: TGTGCCAGCAGCCATGACGGCAGATCAACTAATGAAAAACTGTTTTTT. It specifies CASSHDGRSTNEKLFF.

This clonotype was observed a few times. The chain combines TRBV18 with TRBJ2-5; D call uncertain. The germline V gene encodes CDR1 KGHSH and CDR2 LQKENI. CDR3 length equals 13 residues. V shed 0 bases and J shed 1 base, with 3 bases lying between them. CDR3 sequence: CASSPPTQETQYF. The DNA for the CDR3 is TGTGCCAGCTCACCACCTACCCAAGAGACCCAGTACTTC.

The sample holds many counts of this clonotype. CDR3 in amino acids: CSASRQGAYEQYF. The CDR3 coding sequence is TGCAGTGCTAGTAGGCAGGGGGCATACGAGCAGTACTTC. This chain joins TRBV20-1 and TRBJ2-7; 8 nucleotides line up with TRBD1. V was clipped by 3 bases and J by 4 bases; unmatched bases: 5. In germline, CDR1 is DFQATT, CDR2 SNEGSKA (reference sequence). The CDR3 totals 13 residues.

Worth noting for this clonotype: One end of the junction does not line up with germline, which may come from a read error. The chain is built from TRBV20-1 and TRBJ1-1; no clear D. The V gene's germline CDR1 is DFQATT and CDR2 SNEGSKA (reference sequence). There are 14 residues in the CDR3. CDR3 coding DNA: TGCAGTGCTAGAGGAATAGGAGAGAACGCTGAAGCTTTCTTT. The encoded protein is CSARGIGENAEAFF.

J is TRBJ1-1 and V is TRBV29-1; D unclear. CDR1 and CDR2 from the germline V gene are SQVTM and ANQGSEA. Trimming removed 4 bases at V and 0 bases at J, with 12 bases between. The CDR3 loop spans 14 amino acids. CDR3 DNA: TGCAGCGTTGGATTAGGTGGTTTGAACACTGAAGCTTTCTTT. Amino acids: CSVGLGGLNTEAFF. The variable domain in full, with the rest retrieved from reference TRBV29-1 and TRBJ1-1, is SAVISQKPSRDICQRGTSLTIQCQVDSQVTMMFWYRQQPGQSLTLIATANQGSEATYESGFVIDKFPISRPNLTFSTLTVSNMSPEDSSIYLCSVGLGGLNTEAFFGQGTRLTVV.